The present T cell receptor beta chain was sequenced within a study of graft-versus-host responses after intestinal transplantation. Study context: After anti-thymocyte globulin induction, recipients took tacrolimus and steroids for approximately 3 years. Overall study findings and caveats: Allograft clonal ratios (graft-versus-host to host-versus-graft) were high in patients who had graft-donor T cell macrochimerism. GvH clones surfaced in recipient marrow, some emerging earlier in ileum or blood.

Points on this clone: The antigen remains unidentified.

Germline-derived CDR1 and CDR2 are SGHRS and YFSETQ. V lost 0 bases, J lost 0 bases, and 12 bases lay in between. This CDR3 has 17 amino acids. The method was immunoSEQ multiplex PCR; TCRdb's version includes in-frame clones alone and lacks a portion of them. The sample has around 110,000 clones; 87% are singletons. This TCR derives from a human donor who was the organ donor for an intestinal transplant. Sequenced material: unstimulated CD4+ T cells sorted from spleen or lymph node cells, taken before transplant. This chain joins TRBV5-1 and TRBJ2-2; possibly TRBD1 for D (6 bases). The CDR3 nucleotides read TGCGCCAGCAGCTTGGGGCACAGGGACCCGAACACCGGGGAGCTGTTTTTT. It encodes CASSLGHRDPNTGELFF. Drawing the rest from reference TRBV5-1 and TRBJ2-2, the complete variable domain is KAGVTQTPRYLIKTRGQQVTLSCSPISGHRSVSWYQQTPGQGLQFLFEYFSETQRNKGNFPGRFSGRQFSNSRSEMNVSTLELGDSALYLCASSLGHRDPNTGELFFGEGSRLTVL.